This T cell receptor beta chain came from a study of identifying expanded T cells in peripheral blood. J gave up 0 bases and V 2 bases, and 2 bases lay outside the gene matches. Germline CDR1 reads MDHEN; CDR2 reads SYDVKM. The CDR3 length is 15 residues. Clones were sequenced by immunoSEQ multiplex PCR, and TCRdb holds only the in-frame ones, with some missing. The data show fewer than 85,000 clones, with approximately 90% seen just once and 2.8% held by the top ten. The V and J genes are TRBV28 and TRBJ2-7, with 9 bases that match TRBD2. The receptor was derived from a person aged 18-70 years in good health. Sequenced input: blood. In DNA form, the CDR3 reads TGTGCCAGCAGTTTAGCGGGGGGGGGCTCCTACGAGCAGTACTTC. Translating gives CASSLAGGGSYEQYF.